This TCR beta chain appears in the sequencing data of a study of shared clonotypes between healthy human individuals. Study at large: Per donor, CD8 memory used one plate, CD8 naive used two, CD4 memory used three and CD4 naive used three.

Method: immunoSEQ multiplex PCR; TCRdb's copy keeps in-frame clones and lacks some. The repertoire has roughly 1,600,000 clones, 97% to 99% of them found once; the top ten carry roughly 0.36%. Notes on this clone: What it binds is unknown.

General study results and limits: Naive subsets usually exceeded memory subsets in estimated richness.

This CDR3 contains 17 residues. CDR1 is ENHRY and CDR2 is SYGVKD in the germline V gene. Trimming removed 0 bases from V and 0 bases from J, with 12 bases in between. The chain recombines TRBV10-3 with TRBJ2-1, with a tentative D call TRBD2 (6 bases). The TCR sequence derives from a man under 40 in good health. The sequenced material came from naive CD4+ T cells sorted from blood. The subset was: CD45RA+ positively selected. The chain's CDR3 is CAISESSGPSSYNEQFF. In nucleotides, the CDR3 is TGTGCCATCAGTGAGTCGAGCGGGCCTAGCTCCTACAATGAGCAGTTCTTC.